This T cell receptor beta chain was captured by sequencing in a study of T cell repertoires in cytomegalovirus infection. Trimming took 0 bases from V and 5 from J, leaving 13 bases between them. The CDR3 runs 15 residues. The germline CDR1 and CDR2 sequences are DFQATT and SNEGSKA (reference sequence). TCRdb reprocessed the reads with MiXCR, giving one entry per CDR3 protein. The sample lists 250,000 or so distinct CDR3 sequences, about 12% occurring once. Sequencing was done on a sample of PBMCs. This chain connects TRBV20-1 to TRBJ1-4; no clear D. This clonotype was sampled from a human donor in good health (CMV status not recorded). Some clones in this sample may be carry-over from other donors' samples. CDR3 loop: CSARDSGGGNEKLFF. CDR3 nucleotides: TGCAGTGCTAGAGATTCGGGCGGAGGGAATGAAAAACTGTTTTTT.